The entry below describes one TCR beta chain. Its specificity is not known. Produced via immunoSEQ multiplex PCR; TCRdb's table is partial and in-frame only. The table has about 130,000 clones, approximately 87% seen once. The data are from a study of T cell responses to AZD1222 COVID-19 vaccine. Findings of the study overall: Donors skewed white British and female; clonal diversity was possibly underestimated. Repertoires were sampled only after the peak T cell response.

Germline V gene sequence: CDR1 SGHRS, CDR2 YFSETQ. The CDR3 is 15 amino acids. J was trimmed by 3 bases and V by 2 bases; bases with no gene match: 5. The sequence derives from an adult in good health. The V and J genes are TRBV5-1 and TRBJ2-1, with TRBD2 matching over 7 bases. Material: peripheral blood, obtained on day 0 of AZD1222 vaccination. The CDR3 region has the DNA TGCGCCAGCAGCTTAGGGCGGGAGTTCTACAATGAGCAGTTCTTC. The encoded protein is CASSLGREFYNEQFF. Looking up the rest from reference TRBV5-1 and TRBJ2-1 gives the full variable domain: KAGVTQTPRYLIKTRGQQVTLSCSPISGHRSVSWYQQTPGQGLQFLFEYFSETQRNKGNFPGRFSGRQFSNSRSEMNVSTLELGDSALYLCASSLGREFYNEQFFGPGTRLTVL.